This T cell receptor beta chain is drawn from a study of T-cell memory formation after mild COVID-19. Study in general: Largely, the TCR clusters proved donor specific. Study-level points and caveats: The study found balanced CD4/CD8 in clones contracting day 15 to 85 and a CD4+ lean in later expanders. Cross-reactive memory apparently joined, as some responding clones appeared in pre-infection memory.

This clonotype appeared a few times. Its antigen is still unknown. TCRdb ran MiXCR on the 5' RACE reads and lists one entry per CDR3 protein. The sample consists of about half a million distinct CDR3 sequences, about 20% of them appearing once. CDR3 length equals 12 residues. Trimming cost V 7 bases and J 9 bases, with 12 bases left between them. This rearrangement joins TRBV12-3 or TRBV12-4 to TRBJ2-2, with D perhaps matching TRBD1 (7 bases). The sample taken for sequencing was PBMCs or a T cell subset sorted from them (not recorded which). The sequence came from an adult woman who had mild COVID-19 (a few samples of this study predate the infection). Cell type and time point are not known. In DNA, the CDR3 is TGTGCCAGCATCGGAGGGGGCAGGGAGCTGTTTTTT. Translation gives CASIGGGRELFF.